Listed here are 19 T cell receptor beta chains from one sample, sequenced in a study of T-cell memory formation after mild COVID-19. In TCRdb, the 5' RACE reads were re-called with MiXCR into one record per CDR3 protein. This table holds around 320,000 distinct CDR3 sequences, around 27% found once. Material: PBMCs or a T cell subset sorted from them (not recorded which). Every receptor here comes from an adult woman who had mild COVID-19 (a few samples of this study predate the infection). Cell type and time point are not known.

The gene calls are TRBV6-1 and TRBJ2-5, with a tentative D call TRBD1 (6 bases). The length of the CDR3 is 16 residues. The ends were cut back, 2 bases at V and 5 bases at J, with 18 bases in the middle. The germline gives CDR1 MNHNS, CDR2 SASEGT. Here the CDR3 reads CASSEKRGRGEETQYF. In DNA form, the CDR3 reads TGTGCCAGCAGTGAAAAGAGAGGCAGGGGAGAGGAGACCCAGTACTTC.

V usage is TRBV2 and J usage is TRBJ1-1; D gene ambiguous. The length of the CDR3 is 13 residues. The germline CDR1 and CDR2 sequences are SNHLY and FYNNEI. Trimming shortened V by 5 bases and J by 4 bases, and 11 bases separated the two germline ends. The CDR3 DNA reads TGTGCCAGCAGTATCAAGGGCAGCACTGAAGCTTTCTTT. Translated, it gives CASSIKGSTEAFF.

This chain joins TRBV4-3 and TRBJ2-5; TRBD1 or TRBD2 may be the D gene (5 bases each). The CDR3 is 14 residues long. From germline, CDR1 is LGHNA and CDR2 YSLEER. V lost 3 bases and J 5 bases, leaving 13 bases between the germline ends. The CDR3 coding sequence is TGCGCCAGCAGCCAGTCTGGGACGAGGGAGACCCAGTACTTC. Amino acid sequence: CASSQSGTRETQYF.

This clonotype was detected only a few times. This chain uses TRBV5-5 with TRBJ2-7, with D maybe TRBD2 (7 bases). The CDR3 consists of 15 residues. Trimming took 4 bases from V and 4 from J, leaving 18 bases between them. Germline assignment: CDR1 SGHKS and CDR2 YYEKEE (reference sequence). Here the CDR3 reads CASSLVGGGRYEQYF. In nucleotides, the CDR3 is TGTGCCAGCAGCCTCGTAGGGGGGGGACGATACGAGCAGTACTTC.

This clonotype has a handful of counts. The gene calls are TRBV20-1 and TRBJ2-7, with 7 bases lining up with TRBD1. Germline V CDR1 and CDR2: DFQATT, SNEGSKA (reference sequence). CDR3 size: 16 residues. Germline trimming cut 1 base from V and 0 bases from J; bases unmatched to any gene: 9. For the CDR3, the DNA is TGCAGTGCTAGAGTCCCTGACAGGGAGAGCTCCTACGAGCAGTACTTC. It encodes CSARVPDRESSYEQYF.

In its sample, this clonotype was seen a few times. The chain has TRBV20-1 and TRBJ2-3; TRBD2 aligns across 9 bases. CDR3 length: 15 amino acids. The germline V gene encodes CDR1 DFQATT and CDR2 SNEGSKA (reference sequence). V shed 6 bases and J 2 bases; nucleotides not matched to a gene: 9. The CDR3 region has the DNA TGCAGTGCACCCGGGGGGACTAGCATCACAGATACGCAGTATTTT. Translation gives CSAPGGTSITDTQYF.

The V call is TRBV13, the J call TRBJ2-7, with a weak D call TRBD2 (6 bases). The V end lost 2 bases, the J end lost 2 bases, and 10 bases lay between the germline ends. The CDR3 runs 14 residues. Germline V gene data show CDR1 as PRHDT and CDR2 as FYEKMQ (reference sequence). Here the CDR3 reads CASSLLEGPYEQYF. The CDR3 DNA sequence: TGTGCCAGCAGCTTATTGGAGGGCCCCTACGAGCAGTACTTC.

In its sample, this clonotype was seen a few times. CDR3 loop: CASSLVGAGEEFF. CDR3 nucleotides: TGCGCCAGCAGCTTGGTAGGTGCGGGAGAGGAGTTCTTC. V gene TRBV5-1 combines with J gene TRBJ2-1; 7 bases match TRBD2. Germline values: CDR1 SGHRS, CDR2 YFSETQ. Unmatched junction bases numbered 8, after V lost 0 bases and J lost 14 bases. The CDR3 runs to 13 residues.

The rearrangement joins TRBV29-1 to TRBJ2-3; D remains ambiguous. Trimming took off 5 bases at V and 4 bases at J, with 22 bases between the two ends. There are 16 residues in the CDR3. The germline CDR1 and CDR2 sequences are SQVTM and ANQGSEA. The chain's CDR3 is CSVPSLPGERPDTQYF. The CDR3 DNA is TGCAGCGTTCCTTCGCTACCAGGCGAGAGACCAGATACGCAGTATTTT.

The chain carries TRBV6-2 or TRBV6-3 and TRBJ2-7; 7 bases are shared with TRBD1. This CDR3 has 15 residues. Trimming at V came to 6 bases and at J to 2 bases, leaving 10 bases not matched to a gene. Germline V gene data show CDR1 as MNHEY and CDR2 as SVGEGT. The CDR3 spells CASRRGQDKTYEQYF. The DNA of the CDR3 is TGTGCCAGCAGACGTGGACAGGATAAGACCTACGAGCAGTACTTC.

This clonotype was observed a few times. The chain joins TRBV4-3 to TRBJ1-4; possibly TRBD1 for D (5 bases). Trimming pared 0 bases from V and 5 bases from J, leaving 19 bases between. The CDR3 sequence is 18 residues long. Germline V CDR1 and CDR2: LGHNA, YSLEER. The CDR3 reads CASSQETSAGTENEKLFF. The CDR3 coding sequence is TGCGCCAGCAGCCAAGAAACCTCCGCCGGGACGGAAAATGAAAAACTGTTTTTT.

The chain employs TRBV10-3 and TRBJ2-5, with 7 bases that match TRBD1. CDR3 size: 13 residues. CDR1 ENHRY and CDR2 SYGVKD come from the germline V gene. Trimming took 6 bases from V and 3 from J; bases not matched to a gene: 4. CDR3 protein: CAIRTDREETQYF. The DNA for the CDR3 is TGTGCCATCAGGACCGACAGGGAAGAGACCCAGTACTTC.

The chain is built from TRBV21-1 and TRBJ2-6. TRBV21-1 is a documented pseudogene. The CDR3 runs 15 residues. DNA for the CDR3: TGTGCCCCGACCGCGAATAGCTCTGGGGCCAACGTCCTGACTTTC. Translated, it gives CAPTANSSGANVLTF.

CDR3 bases: TGTGCCAGCTCACCACCTAGCACAGACGAGCAGTACTTC. Translation: CASSPPSTDEQYF. The genes are TRBV18 and TRBJ2-7, with D unclear. This CDR3 has 13 amino acids. V was shortened by 0 bases and J by 5 bases, with 8 bases between the two germline ends. CDR1 KGHSH and CDR2 LQKENI come from the germline V gene.

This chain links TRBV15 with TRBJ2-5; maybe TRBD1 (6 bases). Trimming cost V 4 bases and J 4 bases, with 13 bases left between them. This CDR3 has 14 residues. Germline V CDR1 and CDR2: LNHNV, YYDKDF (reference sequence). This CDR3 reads CATSIEGGAETQYF. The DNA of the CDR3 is TGTGCCACCAGCATAGAAGGGGGAGCAGAGACCCAGTACTTC.

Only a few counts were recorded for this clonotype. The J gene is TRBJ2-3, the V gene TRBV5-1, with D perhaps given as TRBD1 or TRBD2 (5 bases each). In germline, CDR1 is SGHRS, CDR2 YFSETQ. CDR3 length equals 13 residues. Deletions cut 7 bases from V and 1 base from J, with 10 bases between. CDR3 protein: CASRDGGTDTQYF. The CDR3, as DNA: TGCGCCAGCCGGGACGGCGGCACAGATACGCAGTATTTT.

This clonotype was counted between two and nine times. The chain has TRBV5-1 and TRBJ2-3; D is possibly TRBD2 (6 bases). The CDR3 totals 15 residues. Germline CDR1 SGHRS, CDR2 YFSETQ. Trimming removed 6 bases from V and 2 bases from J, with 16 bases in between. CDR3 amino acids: CASTPGRQLTDTQYF. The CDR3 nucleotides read TGCGCCAGCACCCCCGGGAGACAGCTCACAGATACGCAGTATTTT.

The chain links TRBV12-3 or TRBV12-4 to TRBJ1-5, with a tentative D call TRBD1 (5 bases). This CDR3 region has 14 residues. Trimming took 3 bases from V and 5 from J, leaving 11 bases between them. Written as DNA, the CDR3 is TGTGCCAGCAGTTTTCGGGGGACCCATCAGCCCCAGCATTTT. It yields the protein CASSFRGTHQPQHF.

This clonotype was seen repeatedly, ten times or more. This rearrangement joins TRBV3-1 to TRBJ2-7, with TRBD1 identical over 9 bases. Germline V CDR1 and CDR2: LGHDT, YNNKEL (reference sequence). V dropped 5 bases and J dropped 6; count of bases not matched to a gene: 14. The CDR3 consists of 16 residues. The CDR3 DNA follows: TGTGCCAGCAGCTATACAGGGGGCTATTTTCGAGGCGAGCAGTACTTC. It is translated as CASSYTGGYFRGEQYF.